This T cell receptor beta chain was captured by sequencing in a study of memory CD4+ T cells and cytomegalovirus serostatus. Points from the study as a whole: CD4+ memory repertoires contained about two fifths of the 164 reported CMV TCRbeta sequences.

Of note for this clone: Antigen specificity is unknown.

The CDR3 covers 15 residues. CDR1 SGHTA and CDR2 FQGTGA come from the germline V gene. The germline V and J ends were trimmed by 5 bases and 4 bases, with 17 bases remaining between them. Single viable CD3+CD4+CD8-CD45RO+ cells were sorted as the memory CD4+ T cells. Only in-frame clones appear in the TCRdb table, and some are missing; sequencing was by immunoSEQ multiplex PCR. The repertoire consists of under 75,000 clones, with around 81% occurring once and the leading ten covering around 0.53%. The rearrangement joins TRBV7-3 to TRBJ1-2; no definite D call. Specimen: memory CD4+ T cells from blood. The receptor comes from an adult in good health and CMV-seronegative. Some clones in this sample may be carry-over from other donors' samples. The CDR3 loop is CASSPQPGPGYGYTF. CDR3 sequence (DNA): TGTGCCAGCAGCCCCCAACCCGGTCCGGGCTATGGCTACACCTTC. The whole variable domain, remainder taken from reference TRBV7-3 and TRBJ1-2, is GAGVSQTPSNKVTEKGKYVELRCDPISGHTALYWYRQSLGQGPEFLIYFQGTGAADDSGLPNDRFFAVRPEGSVSTLKIQRTERGDSAVYLCASSPQPGPGYGYTFGSGTRLTVV.